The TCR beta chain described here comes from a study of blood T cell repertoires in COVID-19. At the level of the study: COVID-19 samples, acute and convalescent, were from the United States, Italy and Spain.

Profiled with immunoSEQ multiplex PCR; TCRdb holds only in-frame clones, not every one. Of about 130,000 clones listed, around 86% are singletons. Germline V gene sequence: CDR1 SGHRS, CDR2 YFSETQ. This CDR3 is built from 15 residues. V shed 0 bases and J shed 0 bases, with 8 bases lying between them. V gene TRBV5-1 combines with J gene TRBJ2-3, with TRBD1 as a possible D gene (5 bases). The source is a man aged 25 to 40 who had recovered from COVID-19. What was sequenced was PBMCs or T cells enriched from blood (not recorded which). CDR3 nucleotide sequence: TGCGCCAGCAGCTTGGGACAGTTAAGCACAGATACGCAGTATTTT. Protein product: CASSLGQLSTDTQYF.